These 25 T cell receptor beta chains were all obtained from the same sample, sequenced in a study of T cells in tuberculosis. The repertoire was sequenced with immunoSEQ multiplex PCR; TCRdb's copy has only in-frame clones and lacks some. The data show approximately 59,000 clones, under 90% seen once. Cells were sorted from thawed PBMC rested overnight and stained with GMM-loaded CD1B tetramer, viability dye and anti-CD3. The lipid loaded on the CD1B tetramers was C32 glucose monomycolate from Rhodococcus equi. The sample was CD1b-GMM tetramer-negative cells sorted from PBMCs. Every receptor here comes from an adult woman with latent tuberculosis.

The rearrangement joins TRBV9 to TRBJ2-1; TRBD1 aligns across 9 bases. This CDR3 contains 17 residues. Germline V lookup: CDR1 SGDLS, CDR2 YYNGEE. V shed 4 bases, J shed 3 bases, and the junction held 11 bases outside the gene matches. This CDR3 is CASSPRPTGGVYNEQFF. The CDR3 nucleotides read TGTGCCAGCAGCCCCCGACCTACAGGGGGCGTCTACAATGAGCAGTTCTTC. The variable domain in full, with the rest retrieved from reference TRBV9 and TRBJ2-1, is DSGVTQTPKHLITATGQRVTLRCSPRSGDLSVYWYQQSLDQGLQFLIQYYNGEERAKGNILERFSAQQFPDLHSELNLSSLELGDSALYFCASSPRPTGGVYNEQFFGPGTRLTVL.

The chain recombines TRBV2 with TRBJ1-5; 7 positions match TRBD1. In germline, CDR1 is SNHLY, CDR2 FYNNEI. The ends lost 5 bases at V and 0 bases at J; junction bases unmatched: 4. This CDR3 spans 15 amino acids. CDR3 region: CASSKGGVSNQPQHF. The CDR3 DNA reads TGTGCCAGCAGTAAAGGGGGCGTTAGCAATCAGCCCCAGCATTTT. The variable domain in full, with the rest retrieved from reference TRBV2 and TRBJ1-5, is EPEVTQTPSHQVTQMGQEVILRCVPISNHLYFYWYRQILGQKVEFLVSFYNNEISEKSEIFDDQFSVERPDGSNFTLKIRSTKLEDSAMYFCASSKGGVSNQPQHFGDGTRLSIL.

This rearrangement joins TRBV28 to TRBJ2-5; TRBD2 might be the D (6 bases). The germline gives CDR1 MDHEN, CDR2 SYDVKM. This CDR3 region has 15 residues. Trimming removed 5 bases at V and 3 bases at J, with 16 bases between. CDR3 sequence reads: CASSREAGREETQYF. As DNA, the CDR3 is TGTGCCAGCAGTCGCGAGGCGGGGAGAGAAGAGACCCAGTACTTC.

V and J are TRBV6-1 and TRBJ1-5; TRBD1 agrees at 10 bases. The length of the CDR3 is 15 residues. Losses at the gene ends were 6 bases for V and 7 bases for J; bases not matched to a gene: 9. Germline CDR1 and CDR2: MNHNS and SASEGT. CDR3 region: CASSADRGLGQPQHF. CDR3 DNA: TGTGCCAGCAGCGCCGACAGGGGGCTAGGGCAGCCCCAGCATTTT.

This clone was counted between two and nine times. The V call is TRBV7-2, the J call TRBJ1-2; perhaps TRBD1 as D (5 bases). Trimming cost V 1 base and J 0 bases, with 12 bases left between them. Looked up from germline, CDR1 is SGHTA and CDR2 is FQGNSA. The CDR3 loop spans 16 amino acids. The CDR3 nucleotides read TGTGCCAGCAGCTTAGTCCCGGACACACCTAACTATGGCTACACCTTC. This encodes CASSLVPDTPNYGYTF.

This chain links TRBV4-2 with TRBJ2-3; 11 bases fit TRBD2. The CDR3 has 17 residues. Germline CDR1 and CDR2: LGHNA and YNFKEQ. V dropped 4 bases and J dropped 0; count of bases not matched to a gene: 6. The CDR3 nucleotides are TGTGCCAGCAGCCTACGACTAGCGGGGACTAGCACAGATACGCAGTATTTT. This gives the protein CASSLRLAGTSTDTQYF.

This chain uses TRBV28 with TRBJ1-4; D perhaps matches TRBD1 (5 bases). The ends were cut back, 6 bases at V and 8 bases at J, with 16 bases in the middle. The CDR3 runs to 14 residues. CDR1 MDHEN and CDR2 SYDVKM come from the germline V gene. CDR3 region: CASSESRGGEKLFF. CDR3 DNA sequence: TGTGCCAGCAGCGAGTCGAGGGGAGGGGAAAAACTGTTTTTT.

The CDR3 region is CASNTGVTDTQYF. CDR3 coding DNA: TGTGCCAGCAATACGGGAGTGACAGATACGCAGTATTTT. The chain joins TRBV2 to TRBJ2-3; D possibly corresponds to TRBD2 (6 bases). Trimming stripped 7 bases from V and 3 bases from J, with 11 bases between. Germline-derived CDR1 and CDR2 are SNHLY and FYNNEI. CDR3 length equals 13 residues.

This chain links TRBV5-1 with TRBJ1-2; 7 bases align to TRBD1. Germline V gene lookup returns CDR1 SGHRS and CDR2 YFSETQ. V shed 4 bases and J 8 bases; nucleotides not matched to a gene: 8. CDR3 size: 13 residues. CDR3 in amino acids: CASSLRTGGGYTF. Here the CDR3 DNA reads TGCGCCAGCAGCCTTCGGACAGGAGGGGGCTACACCTTC.

The CDR3 sequence is CASSLPNGEQYF. The CDR3 DNA reads as TGTGCCAGCAGCCTCCCGAACGGCGAGCAGTACTTC. This sequence joins TRBV6-1 and TRBJ2-7, with unresolved D. CDR1 is MNHNS and CDR2 is SASEGT in the germline V gene. The CDR3 consists of 12 residues. V gave up 6 bases and J gave up 6 bases, with 12 bases separating them.

CDR3 region: CASSDEGQGVYGYTF. The CDR3 region has the DNA TGTGCCAGCAGTGATGAGGGACAGGGGGTCTATGGCTACACCTTC. The chain employs TRBV6-1 and TRBJ1-2; 11 bases agree with TRBD1. J gave up 4 bases and V 3 bases, and 4 bases lay outside the gene matches. Germline CDR1 MNHNS, CDR2 SASEGT. This CDR3 has 15 amino acids.

The V and J genes are TRBV18 and TRBJ2-1; D may be TRBD2 (5 bases). V lost 3 bases to trimming and J lost 15 bases, with 18 bases between them. This CDR3 is built from 13 residues. Germline V lookup: CDR1 KGHSH, CDR2 LQKENI. The CDR3: CASSPSAVAGMFF. The CDR3, as DNA: TGTGCCAGCTCACCCTCTGCAGTGGCGGGTATGTTCTTC. Supplemented by reference TRBV18 and TRBJ2-1, the full variable domain reads NAGVMQNPRHLVRRRGQEARLRCSPMKGHSHVYWYRQLPEEGLKFMVYLQKENIIDESGMPKERFSAEFPKEGPSILRIQQVVRGDSAAYFCASSPSAVAGMFFGPGTRLTVL.

This clone was counted between two and nine times. The identical CDR3 is also encoded by other nucleotide sequences in the sample. The gene calls are TRBV18 and TRBJ1-5, with 10 bases aligning to TRBD1. The J segment lost 6 bases and the V segment lost 2 bases, leaving 1 base of the junction unmatched. This CDR3 is built from 14 residues. In germline, CDR1 is KGHSH, CDR2 LQKENI. The CDR3 reads CASSPGQGGQPQHF. The CDR3 DNA reads as TGTGCCAGCTCACCAGGACAGGGGGGTCAGCCCCAGCATTTT. The whole variable domain, remainder taken from reference TRBV18 and TRBJ1-5, is NAGVMQNPRHLVRRRGQEARLRCSPMKGHSHVYWYRQLPEEGLKFMVYLQKENIIDESGMPKERFSAEFPKEGPSILRIQQVVRGDSAAYFCASSPGQGGQPQHFGDGTRLSIL.

The rearrangement links TRBV19 to TRBJ1-5; D is unresolved. The CDR3 sequence is 18 residues long. Trimming shortened V by 7 bases and J by 0 bases, and 22 bases separated the two germline ends. CDR1 and CDR2 from the germline V gene are LNHDA and SQIVND (reference sequence). The CDR3 nucleotides read TGTGCCAGTACCACCTTGGATCGGGGTCCCTTTAGCAATCAGCCCCAGCATTTT. This encodes CASTTLDRGPFSNQPQHF.

The chain has TRBV6-1 and TRBJ1-2, with 10 bases identical to TRBD1. Germline CDR1 MNHNS, CDR2 SASEGT. The CDR3 totals 14 residues. Trimming took 4 bases from V and 2 from J; bases not matched to a gene: 1. The CDR3 sequence is CASSGQGANYGYTF. For the CDR3, the DNA is TGTGCCAGCAGTGGACAGGGGGCAAACTATGGCTACACCTTC.

The chain uses TRBV28 and TRBJ2-7; 9 nucleotides align to TRBD1. Losses at the gene ends were 3 bases for V and 12 bases for J; bases not matched to a gene: 9. The V gene's germline CDR1 is MDHEN and CDR2 SYDVKM. CDR3 size: 13 residues. DNA for the CDR3: TGTGCCAGCAGTTTGGACAGGGGCCTGTTGGGGTACTTC. It yields the protein CASSLDRGLLGYF.

The chain employs TRBV6-5 and TRBJ1-1, with a weak D call TRBD1 (6 bases). Germline V gene lookup returns CDR1 MNHEY and CDR2 SVGAGI. The V end was cut by 7 bases, the J end by 1 base, with 10 bases between. There are 13 residues in the CDR3. The CDR3 sequence: CASTRDKNTEAFF. The CDR3 region has the DNA TGTGCCAGCACCCGGGACAAGAACACTGAAGCTTTCTTT.

V is TRBV7-2 and J is TRBJ2-7; D not resolved. The CDR3 length is 14 residues. Germline-derived CDR1 and CDR2 are SGHTA and FQGNSA. V lost 8 bases and J 1 base, leaving 15 bases between the germline ends. The CDR3 DNA follows: TGTGCCAGCTGCCTGGCGCCAGGATCCTACGAGCAGTACTTC. Its protein is CASCLAPGSYEQYF.

The chain joins TRBV7-6 to TRBJ2-5; D remains unclear. The V end was cut by 4 bases, the J end by 4 bases, with 4 bases between. CDR1 is SGHVS, CDR2 FNYEAQ, per germline. This CDR3 is 11 amino acids long. The CDR3 loop is CASSSGETQYF. CDR3 sequence (DNA): TGTGCCAGCAGCTCCGGAGAGACCCAGTACTTC.

This clone has only one observation. The V call is TRBV19, the J call TRBJ1-4; D remains unclear. Per the germline V gene, CDR1 is LNHDA and CDR2 is SQIVND (reference sequence). Trimming stripped 7 bases from V and 8 bases from J, with 20 bases between. CDR3 length equals 15 residues. Written as DNA, the CDR3 is TGTGCCAGTACTCCCCGGGGAGCGAAGGGAGAAAAACTGTTTTTT. It codes for CASTPRGAKGEKLFF.

The chain joins TRBV7-2 to TRBJ1-1; possibly TRBD1 for D (5 bases). This CDR3 has 13 residues. With 1 base removed from V and 4 bases from J, the gap between germline ends came to 7 bases. Germline assignment: CDR1 SGHTA and CDR2 FQGNSA. CDR3 DNA sequence: TGTGCCAGCAGCTTAGAAGGGGCCACTGAAGCTTTCTTT. Its protein is CASSLEGATEAFF.

The CDR3 nucleotides read TGTGCCAGCAGCCAAGATAAGGGGGGGGGCGAGGACTATGGCTACACCTTC. Encoded protein: CASSQDKGGGEDYGYTF. The chain is built from TRBV4-2 and TRBJ1-2; the D gene is possibly TRBD1 (6 bases). The CDR3 covers 17 residues. The V end lost 0 bases, the J end lost 3 bases, and 17 bases lay between the germline ends. Per the germline V gene, CDR1 is LGHNA and CDR2 is YNFKEQ.

CDR3 sequence (DNA): TGTGCCAGCAGCTATCGGTCCTATGGCTACACCTTC. Protein product: CASSYRSYGYTF. The chain carries TRBV7-2 and TRBJ1-2; D is uncertain. Looked up from germline, CDR1 is SGHTA and CDR2 is FQGNSA. V lost 4 bases and J 4 bases, leaving 7 bases between the germline ends. This CDR3 is built from 12 residues.

The chain couples TRBV7-8 to TRBJ2-1; 12 nucleotides align to TRBD1. The CDR3 extends over 16 amino acids. CDR1 is SGHVS and CDR2 is FQNEAQ in the germline V gene. The ends lost 5 bases at V and 10 bases at J; junction bases unmatched: 12. CDR3 nucleotide sequence: TGTGCCAGCAGCACGTACCGGGACAGGGGGCAAGGAGAGCAGTTCTTC. It specifies CASSTYRDRGQGEQFF.

V is TRBV15 and J is TRBJ2-5, with TRBD2 as a possible D gene (7 bases). The CDR3 spans 14 residues. Looked up from germline, CDR1 is LNHNV and CDR2 is YYDKDF (reference sequence). V was shortened by 4 bases and J by 5 bases, with 14 bases between the two germline ends. CDR3 amino acids: CATSTRGGGETQYF. In DNA form, the CDR3 reads TGTGCCACCAGCACCAGAGGGGGGGGTGAGACCCAGTACTTC.